The T cell receptor beta chain under discussion was sequenced for a study of T cell responses to AZD1222 COVID-19 vaccine. Whole-study results and caveats: White British ancestry dominated among donors, who included more females, and clonal diversity was possibly underestimated. Repertoires in all cases were sampled only once the peak T cell response had passed. Spike-specific TCR breadth and depth rose after two AZD1222 doses. Spike-spanning, vaccine-associated CD4 TCRs were dominant at 160-218 and 743-854.

TCRdb keeps only in-frame clones here, not all; method: immunoSEQ multiplex PCR. The profile covers some 150,000 clones, with more than 85% appearing a single time and about 3.9% taken by the ten largest. V shed 4 bases and J 4 bases; nucleotides not matched to a gene: 5. This CDR3 contains 15 residues. Per germline, CDR1 SEHNR and CDR2 FQNEAQ (reference sequence). In the case of this clone: Its antigen is unknown.

The receptor comes from an adult in good health. This chain links TRBV7-9 with TRBJ2-1; 9 positions agree with TRBD2. The starting material was peripheral blood, obtained on day 0 of AZD1222 vaccination. For the CDR3, the DNA is TGTGCCAGCAGCTCTAGCGGGAAGGGTTACAATGAGCAGTTCTTC. Translation: CASSSSGKGYNEQFF. Filled out from reference TRBV7-9 and TRBJ2-1, the complete variable domain reads DTGVSQNPRHKITKRGQNVTFRCDPISEHNRLYWYRQTLGQGPEFLTYFQNEAQLEKSRLLSDRFSAERPKGSFSTLEIQRTEQGDSAMYLCASSSSGKGYNEQFFGPGTRLTVL.